Included here is one TCR beta chain sequence, with context. This clone's antigen is unknown. Base quality data are lacking; no much larger clone is found one base away. The data were taken from a study of blood T cell repertoires in COVID-19 (dated by TCRdb to between 2020 and 2021). Describing the broader study: Collaborator samples came from the United States, Italy and Spain and covered acute and convalescent phases of COVID-19. The samples were drawn from the first 160 participants of the ongoing ImmuneRACE study and from over 950 subjects provided by 6 global collaborators. The repertoires were released in a freely available public database meant as a resource for research on the immune response to SARS-CoV-2. The prospective study material was composed of cDNA or gDNA derived from T cells, B-cell-depleted T cells, or PBMCs. Where available, HLA class I and class II types were obtained from metadata supplied by the sample provider rather than from assay-based typing. The sample metadata nearly always contained a de-identified subject ID, COVID-19 status, age in years and sex. Subjects who had been exposed to COVID-19, were actively infected with it, or had recovered from it provided the deeply sampled blood TCRbeta repertoires that made up the dataset. Study-level results and caveats: The quantity of clinical and demographic metadata differed by source and by participant and was supplied without curation.

TCRbeta CDR3 regions were amplified from genomic DNA using the immunoSEQ Assay, a bias-controlled multiplex PCR. From the authors' description of their analysis: Nucleated cell counts per sample were estimated from amplification of reference gene primers within the assay. To quantify the absolute abundance of each unique TCRbeta CDR3 rearrangement, sequence reads were collapsed and filtered. For each sample, productive Simpson clonality was calculated as the square root of Simpson's diversity index over productive rearrangements. Imported from immuneACCESS, the table was reduced by TCRdb to in-frame sequences with V and J called. These copies leave out some clones; in studies compared against another copy, an unresolved V gene accounts for under half, and the cause of the remainder is not known. The V and J calls and clone size come from that table; D and trimming were worked out from the DNA. The sample profile shows 200,000 to 250,000 clones; over 70% of them were found once. The top ten hold around 7.7% of the sample.

Whole blood was collected in K2EDTA tubes by collaborating institutions according to the institutions' own protocols. Collaborator samples were shipped for TCRbeta analysis as frozen whole blood, isolated PBMCs, or DNA extracted from either sample type. V drops 2 bases and J drops 4 bases, leaving 9 bases in between. The CDR3 holds 14 amino acids from the cysteine to the phenylalanine. Of all the DNA, just the CDR3 is kept, 42 bases in frame from base 1. Via the germline V gene (reference sequence), CDR1 is LNHDA and CDR2 SQIVND. The rearrangement joined TRBV19 to TRBJ1-3; a confident D gene designation cannot be given. The specimen sequenced was peripheral blood. This TCR was recovered from a woman aged 70-85 years with acute or convalescent COVID-19. The CDR3 reads as follows: CASSIPGFGNTIYF. The nucleotide sequence is TGTGCCAGTAGTATACCGGGATTCGGAAACACCATATATTTT.